This T cell receptor beta chain is from a study of blood T cell repertoires in COVID-19. Study in general: COVID-19 samples collected from the United States, Italy and Spain covered acute and convalescent phases. In each case, the material was cDNA or gDNA derived from T cells, B-cell-depleted T cells, or PBMCs.

Between the trimmed V and J ends, which lost 2 bases and 0 bases, there was a span of 11 bases. The CDR3 runs 16 residues. Germline V gene sequence: CDR1 MNHEY, CDR2 SVGAGI. Original data processing: For nucleated cells, counts were estimated from reference gene primer amplification. The assay was immunoSEQ multiplex PCR, and TCRdb's table has in-frame clones only and misses some. The D gene and trimming were derived from the DNA, and the V and J assignments and clone size from that table. The data contain roughly 140,000 clones, around 80% of them singletons. Specimen: peripheral blood. The sequence was obtained from a man in his 60s with active or convalescent COVID-19. The rearrangement joins TRBV6-5 to TRBJ1-3; no firm D call. The CDR3 nucleotides read TGTGCCAGCAGTTACAGAGGCAGTCTCTCTGGAAACACCATATATTTT. It codes for CASSYRGSLSGNTIYF.